Detailed here is one TCR beta chain. What it binds is unknown. This specimen belongs to a study of siplizumab effects on memory and regulatory T cells. Study results and limitations: With siplizumab, mappable alloreactive CD4+ clones averaged around 71% Treg-derived, versus 25% to 30% in controls.

CDR1 and CDR2 from the germline V gene are SNHLY and FYNNEI. The CDR3 is 13 residues long. V lost 6 bases and J 7 bases, leaving 15 bases between the germline ends. Data came from immunoSEQ multiplex PCR; TCRdb stores just in-frame clones and leaves some out. Of some 110,000 clones listed, 90% to 95% were seen once; the top ten hold more than 0.3%. What was sequenced was CD4+ T cells sorted from blood. The chain uses TRBV2 and TRBJ1-1, with D possibly matching TRBD1 (6 bases). The receptor was isolated from a human donor in good health. DNA for the CDR3: TGTGCCAGCAGCCACAGTCGGACAGTTGAAGCTTTCTTT. Protein: CASSHSRTVEAFF.